Listed here is a single T cell receptor beta chain. Its antigen is unknown. Base qualities are missing; no much larger clone stands one base away. The immunoSEQ hsTCRB kit was used to amplify TCR beta CDR3 regions from genomic DNA. An Illumina HiSeq system was used to carry out high-throughput TRB CDR3 sequencing. The paper's processing steps were these. The immunoSEQ software was used to analyze sequencing reads, and nonproductive sequences containing premature stops or frame-shifts were removed. Clonality of the repertoire was calculated as one minus the Shannon entropy normalized by log2 of the number of unique productive sequences. TCRdb re-hosts the immuneACCESS table, in-frame sequences only. Its copies lack some clones; in the studies checked, an unresolved V gene accounts for under half of them, and the cause for the rest is not known. V, J and clone size reflect that table, while D and trimming were determined from the DNA. Counted in this sample were some 10,000 clones; just under 90% of them appeared once. The top ten clonotypes cover approximately 3.1% of the sample.

The pancreatic ductal adenocarcinoma patients who were selected had gone through surgery without receiving any neoadjuvant therapy. Peripheral blood was collected in heparin tubes, and PBMCs were isolated by histopaque density gradient and cryopreserved in roughly 10% DMSO. Using the DNeasy Blood and Tissue Kit along with Proteinase K and RNase treatment, genomic DNA was extracted from 6 or 7 PBMC specimens and roughly 10 flash-frozen tumor specimens. Trimming at the junction amounts to 5 bases on V and 9 bases on J, and the germline ends lie 20 bases apart. Its CDR3 holds 15 amino acids, cysteine through phenylalanine. Only the CDR3 part of the read is kept: 45 bases, read in frame from the first base. CDR1 is given as SGHTA and CDR2 as FQGNSA, both from the germline V gene. This entry comes from a study of T cells in pancreatic ductal adenocarcinoma (dated by TCRdb to the late 2010s). Notes on the research overall: Surgically resected pancreatic ductal adenocarcinoma specimens were analyzed for the quantity, spatial distribution, and characteristics of both suppressive cells and tumor-infiltrating CD8+ T cells, an effort aimed at clarifying the adaptive T-cell response occurring naturally. Overall study outcomes, separate from this receptor: There was no significant difference in T-cell clonality between tumor and blood, where mean clonality was roughly 0.1 for tumors and 0.07 to 0.075 for blood. Compared with tumor samples, blood samples had more total productive templates and 7.5 to 9.5-fold more unique clonotypes. Since most people with pancreatic cancer show up with disease that cannot be operated on, the resected cohort was biased toward the minority who had early-stage disease. Comparisons of clonality between tumor and blood may be biased because tumors are enriched in CD45RO+ effector T cells rather than naive T cells, which biases the comparison toward lower diversity.

Sequences were obtained from PBMCs. In this chain, TRBV7-2 is recombined with TRBJ2-1; perhaps TRBD2 is the D gene, with 7 bases matching. The sequence came from a human donor with pancreatic ductal adenocarcinoma. CDR3 loop: CASSARGGAVFEQFF. The DNA is TGTGCCAGCAGCGCTCGAGGGGGGGCCGTATTTGAGCAGTTCTTC. The entire variable domain, with the stretches around the CDR3 drawn from the reference TRBV7-2 and TRBJ2-1 proteins, is GAGVSQSPSNKVTEKGKDVELRCDPISGHTALYWYRQSLGQGLEFLIYFQGNSAPDKSGLPSDRFSAERTGGSVSTLTIQRTQQEDSAVYLCASSARGGAVFEQFFGPGTRLTVL.